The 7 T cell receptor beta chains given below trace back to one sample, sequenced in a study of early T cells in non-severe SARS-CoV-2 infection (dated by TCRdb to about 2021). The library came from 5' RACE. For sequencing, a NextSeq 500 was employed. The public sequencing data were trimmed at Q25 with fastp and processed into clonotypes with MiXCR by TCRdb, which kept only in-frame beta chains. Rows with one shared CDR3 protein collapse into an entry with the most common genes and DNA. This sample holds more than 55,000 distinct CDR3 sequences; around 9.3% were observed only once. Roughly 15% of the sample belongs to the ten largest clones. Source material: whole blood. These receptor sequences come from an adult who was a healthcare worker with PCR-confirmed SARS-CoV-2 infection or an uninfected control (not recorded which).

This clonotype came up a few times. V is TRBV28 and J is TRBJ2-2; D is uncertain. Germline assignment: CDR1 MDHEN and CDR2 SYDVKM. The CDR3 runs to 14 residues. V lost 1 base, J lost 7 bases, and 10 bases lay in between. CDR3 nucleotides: TGTGCCAGCAGTTTATTGAGGAGCCGCGGGGAGCTGTTTTTT. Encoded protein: CASSLLRSRGELFF.

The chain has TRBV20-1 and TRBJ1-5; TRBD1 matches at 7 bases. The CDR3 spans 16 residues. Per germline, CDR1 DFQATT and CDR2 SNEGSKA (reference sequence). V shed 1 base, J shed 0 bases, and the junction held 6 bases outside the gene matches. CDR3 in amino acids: CSARVGTEYSNQPQHF. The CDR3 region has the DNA TGCAGTGCTAGAGTAGGGACAGAGTATAGCAATCAGCCCCAGCATTTT.

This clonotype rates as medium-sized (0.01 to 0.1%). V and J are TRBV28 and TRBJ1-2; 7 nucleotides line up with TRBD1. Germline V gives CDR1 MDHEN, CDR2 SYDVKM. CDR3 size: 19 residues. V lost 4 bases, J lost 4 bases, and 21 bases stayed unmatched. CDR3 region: CASSSPPLSDRDGSYGYTF. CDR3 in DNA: TGTGCCAGCAGTTCCCCTCCTCTTTCCGACAGGGATGGTTCCTATGGCTACACCTTC.

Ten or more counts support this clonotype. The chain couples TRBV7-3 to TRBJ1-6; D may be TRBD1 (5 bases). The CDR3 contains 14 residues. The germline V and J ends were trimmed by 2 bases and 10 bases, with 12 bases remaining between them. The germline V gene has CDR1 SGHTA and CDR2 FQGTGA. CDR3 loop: CASSLRGPPSPLHF. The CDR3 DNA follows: TGTGCCAGCAGCTTACGGGGCCCCCCGTCACCCCTCCACTTT.

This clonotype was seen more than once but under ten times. The CDR3 DNA follows: TGTGCCAGCAGCCGCGCCGGGAGCCAGTATGGCTACACCTTC. Translating gives CASSRAGSQYGYTF. The genes are TRBV3-1 and TRBJ1-2; no clear D gene. With 4 bases removed from V and 5 bases from J, the gap between germline ends came to 14 bases. The CDR3 is made up of 14 amino acids. Looked up from germline, CDR1 is LGHDT and CDR2 is YNNKEL (reference sequence).

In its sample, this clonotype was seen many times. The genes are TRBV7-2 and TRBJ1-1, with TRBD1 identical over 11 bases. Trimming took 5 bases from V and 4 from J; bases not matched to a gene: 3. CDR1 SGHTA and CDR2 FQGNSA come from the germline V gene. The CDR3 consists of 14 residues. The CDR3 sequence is CASSLGQGATEAFF. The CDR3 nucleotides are TGTGCCAGCAGCCTCGGACAGGGGGCCACTGAAGCTTTCTTT.

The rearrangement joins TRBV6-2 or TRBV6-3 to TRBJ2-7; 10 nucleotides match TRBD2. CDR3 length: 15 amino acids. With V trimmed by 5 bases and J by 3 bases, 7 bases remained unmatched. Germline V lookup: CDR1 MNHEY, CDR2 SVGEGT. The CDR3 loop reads CASSPRTSGVYEQYF. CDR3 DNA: TGTGCCAGCAGTCCCCGGACTAGCGGAGTCTACGAGCAGTACTTC.